The T cell receptor beta chain under discussion was sequenced for a study of shared clonotypes between healthy human individuals. Study at large: Two women and a few men aged 18 to 49 served as donors.

TCRdb keeps only in-frame clones here, not all; method: immunoSEQ multiplex PCR. Of some 680,000 clones in the sample, about 80% were seen once. CD4+ cells yielded CD45RA+ naive and CD45RA-negative memory subsets. After removal of 2 bases from V and 4 bases from J, the junction contained 4 bases not matched to a gene. Germline CDR1 and CDR2: SGHNT and YYREEE (reference sequence). The CDR3 sequence is 17 residues long. The specimen sequenced was memory CD4+ T cells sorted from blood. Subset here: CD45RA-negative fraction. This clonotype originated in a woman under 40 in good health. The chain links TRBV5-4 to TRBJ2-2; TRBD2 agrees at 14 bases. CDR3 coding DNA: TGTGCCAGCAGCTTCGGGACTAGCGGGAGTATCACCGGGGAGCTGTTTTTT. Translation: CASSFGTSGSITGELFF.